Below are 7 T cell receptor beta chains sequenced from a single sample in a study of regulatory T cells in long-lasting Graves disease (dated by TCRdb to 2020 to 2022). Library construction relied on multiplex PCR. Sequenced using an Illumina HiSeq 4000. iRepertoire HTBI primers and Arm-PCR amplification of CDR3 regions were used to construct TCR beta libraries. The public reads were run again by TCRdb, first through fastp at Q25 and then through MiXCR, and only productive beta chains were kept. Under each unique CDR3 protein, matching rows form one entry showing the most common genes and DNA. This sample has around 330,000 distinct CDR3 sequences in its table, and 15% to 20% of those were observed once. The top ten clones comprise roughly 40% of the sample. What the time point label conveys for this sample: newly diagnosed GD, antithyroid drugs for less than 3 months. RNA was extracted from PBMCs in TRIzol for both TCR sequencing and RNA sequencing.

The source material was peripheral blood mononuclear cells (PBMCs), sampled at new diagnosis, from a patient treated with antithyroid drugs. The receptor source for this set is a female donor with Graves disease.

This clonotype has a count of ten or more. The rearrangement uses TRBV27 and TRBJ2-5; D is unclear. The ends were cut back, 7 bases at V and 0 bases at J, with 6 bases in the middle. Germline values: CDR1 MNHEY, CDR2 SMNVEV (reference sequence). The CDR3 extends over 12 amino acids. The CDR3 loop reads CASMGNQETQYF. CDR3 DNA: TGTGCCAGCATGGGGAACCAAGAGACCCAGTACTTC.

The table lists this clonotype with a few counts. Being one base from a much bigger clone, this may be a read error. The chain has TRBV2 and TRBJ2-1; 11 bases align to TRBD2. From germline, CDR1 is SNHLY and CDR2 FYNNEI. J gave up 5 bases and V 6 bases, and 6 bases lay outside the gene matches. The CDR3 loop spans 15 amino acids. CDR3 sequence reads: CASRSLAGGHNEQFF. CDR3 sequence (DNA): TGTGCCAGCAGGAGCCTAGCGGGAGGCCACAATGAGCAGTTCTTC.

The chain combines TRBV9 with TRBJ2-3; TRBD2 agrees at 13 bases. Germline V CDR1 and CDR2: SGDLS, YYNGEE. This CDR3 has 16 residues. Losses at the gene ends were 2 bases for V and 6 bases for J; bases not matched to a gene: 6. CDR3 sequence: CASSVTSGGAADTQYF. The CDR3 region has the DNA TGTGCCAGCAGCGTCACTAGCGGGGGGGCCGCGGATACGCAGTATTTT.

This clonotype has a count of ten or more. V usage is TRBV20-1 and J usage is TRBJ2-1, with D possibly being TRBD1 or TRBD2 (5 bases each). CDR1 DFQATT and CDR2 SNEGSKA come from the germline V gene (reference sequence). CDR3 size: 15 residues. Trimming pared 1 base from V and 2 bases from J, leaving 12 bases between. CDR3 sequence reads: CSARGGSSPYNEQFF. DNA for the CDR3: TGCAGTGCTAGAGGGGGGTCCTCGCCCTACAATGAGCAGTTCTTC.

This clonotype was seen ten or more times. The gene calls are TRBV6-1 and TRBJ1-2, with 8 bases that match TRBD1. CDR3 size: 16 residues. CDR1 and CDR2 (germline): MNHNS, SASEGT. Trimming took 8 bases from V and 4 from J; bases not matched to a gene: 15. The CDR3 nucleotides read TGTGCCAGCGGGCTAGGGGCAGGGGGCGCAAGCTATGGCTACACCTTC. This encodes CASGLGAGGASYGYTF.

As concerns this clonotype: Given a far larger clone just one base away, this is likely a sequencing read error. V usage is TRBV27 and J usage is TRBJ2-2; 9 bases are a match to TRBD1. This CDR3 has 19 residues. CDR1 and CDR2 from the germline V gene are MNHEY and SMNVEV (reference sequence). The J segment lost 5 bases and the V segment lost 5 bases, leaving 18 bases of the junction unmatched. Here the CDR3 reads CASSDLRRDRAMGTGELFF. The CDR3 nucleotides are TGTGCCAGCAGTGACCTACGCCGGGACAGGGCCATGGGGACCGGGGAGCTGTTTTTT.

This clonotype was found once. This chain connects TRBV2 to TRBJ1-5; D may be TRBD1 (5 bases). CDR1 SNHLY and CDR2 FYNNEI come from the germline V gene. V was trimmed by 5 bases and J by 6 bases, leaving 20 bases between them. This CDR3 has 16 residues. The CDR3 DNA reads as TGTGCCAGCAGTTCGACCGGGACCCTAGGGGTTCAGCCCCAGCATTTT. It is translated as CASSSTGTLGVQPQHF. The entire variable domain, with the rest obtained from reference TRBV2 and TRBJ1-5, is as follows: EPEVTQTPSHQVTQMGQEVILRCVPISNHLYFYWYRQILGQKVEFLVSFYNNEISEKSEIFDDQFSVERPDGSNFTLKIRSTKLEDSAMYFCASSSTGTLGVQPQHFGDGTRLSIL.